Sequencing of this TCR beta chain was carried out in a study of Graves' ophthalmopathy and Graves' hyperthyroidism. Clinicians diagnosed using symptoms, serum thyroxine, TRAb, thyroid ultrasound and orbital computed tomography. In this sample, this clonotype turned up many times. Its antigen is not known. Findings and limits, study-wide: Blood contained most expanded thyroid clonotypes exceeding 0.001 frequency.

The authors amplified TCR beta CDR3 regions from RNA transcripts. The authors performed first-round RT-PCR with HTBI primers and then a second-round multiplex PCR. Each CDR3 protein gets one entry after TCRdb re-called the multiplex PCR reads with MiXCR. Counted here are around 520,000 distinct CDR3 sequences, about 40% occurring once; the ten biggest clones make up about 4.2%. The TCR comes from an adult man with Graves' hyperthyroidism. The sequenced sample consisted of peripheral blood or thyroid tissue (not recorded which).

CDR3 amino acids: CASRGRGTRAFF. CDR3 sequence (DNA): TGTGCCAGCAGGGGTAGGGGGACTAGGGCTTTCTTT. The V call is TRBV12-3 or TRBV12-4, the J call TRBJ1-1, with D possibly being TRBD1 (6 bases). The CDR3 is 12 residues long. V lost 6 bases and J lost 11, with 16 bases in between.